This T cell receptor beta chain is drawn from a study of T cells in Graves' hyperthyroidism and ophthalmopathy (dated by TCRdb to the late 2010s). General notes on the study: Peripheral blood samples were taken at initial diagnosis, before any treatment was given. A discovery cohort of around 100 patients, roughly 45 with Graves' ophthalmopathy and about 58 with stable Graves' hyperthyroidism, was used to find distinguishing TCR V-J signatures. The paper reports TCR Vbeta CDR3 sequencing of approximately 140 peripheral blood samples: over 40 ophthalmopathy, approximately 74 hyperthyroidism and around 17 progressor patients. The 85 to 100 discovery patients were divided at random into training and test sets in a 7:3 ratio. An independent validation cohort of about 20 hyperthyroidism patients and 17 patients who later progressed to ophthalmopathy tested prospective prediction of ophthalmopathy. Thyroid tissue and blood T-cell repertoires from roughly six Graves' hyperthyroidism patients were also compared in the study. Following sampling, methimazole starting at 30 mg daily was given to hyperthyroidism patients, and high-dose intravenous methylprednisolone was given to ophthalmopathy patients.

The TCR beta CDR3 regions were amplified from the RNA transcripts. A first-round RT-PCR of the TCR CDR3 used the HTBI primer set with the Qiagen OneStep RT-PCR kit. Libraries were constructed in a second round of multiplex PCR, after which size selection and purification were carried out. Sequencing of the libraries was done on an Illumina HiSeq2000 using paired-end 100 bp reads. Per the original workflow: SOAPnuke was used to process the raw data, with reads discarded if the reads contained adapters or uncalled bases, had a mean Phred below 15, or lacked an exact constant-primer or identifier match. High-quality paired reads were merged with COPE v1.2.5, and unique nucleotide sequences were defined as clonotypes. MiTCR v1.1 was used to align the clonotypes against IMGT TRBV, TRBD and TRBJ reference segments. The analysis included only V-J combinations with a frequency above 0.0001, which together covered over 98% of the repertoires. A TCS score was defined as the ratio between F50 (clonal expansion) and ExV (chaos), using BLOSUM62-based TCRdist between CDR3 peptides within each V-J. Welch's t-statistics and random forest reduced approximately 520 V-J features to 10 to 15, which were used in a naive Bayes classifier (R e1071). The public reads were quality trimmed at Q25 with fastp and then assembled into clones with MiXCR by TCRdb, keeping productive beta chains. Rows merge per CDR3 protein into single entries with the most common DNA and genes. The V and J calls were determined by TCRdb, not by the authors. The sample table contains about 530,000 distinct CDR3 sequences; only one count was recorded for roughly 18% of them. The ten most abundant clones make up 15% to 20% of the sample.

Ophthalmopathy patients had moderately to severely active disease, with a Clinical Activity Score of 3 or more, a NOSPECS grade of 4 or more, and a disease duration of less than 3 months. Patients with uncontrolled infections, other autoimmune diseases, pregnancy or lactation were excluded. Diagnoses were based on clinical symptoms, serum thyroxine and TRAb, thyroid ultrasound and orbital computed tomography. Ficoll-Paque density gradient centrifugation was used to isolate PBMCs from about 10 ml of fresh peripheral blood. Trizol reagent was used to extract total RNA, and RNA quality was then checked on an Agilent 2100 Bioanalyzer. This clonotype was picked up many times. Its antigen target is currently unknown. The input lacks base qualities; no much larger clone sits a single base away. Germline trimming: 4 bases from V, 2 bases from J; junction bases outside gene matches: 8. CDR1 and CDR2 (SQVTM, ANQGSEA) derive from the germline V gene. The CDR3, from cysteine to phenylalanine, totals 17 residues. The only DNA kept is the CDR3, 51 bases in frame from the first base.

The study at large found these results: Most expanded thyroid clonotypes (frequency above 0.001) were also detected in blood, suggesting blood repertoires may reflect thyroid immune responses. A model built on a 13 V-J signature distinguished ophthalmopathy from stable hyperthyroidism, reaching over 85% sensitivity and around 82% specificity in cross-validation and 80%/75% in testing. In validation, the model predicted progression to ophthalmopathy a median of roughly 6.2 months before onset, with roughly 71% sensitivity and 72.22% specificity. Sample size was not statistically predetermined, and investigators were not blinded to group allocation.

Sequenced material: blood. The V and J genes are TRBV29-1 and TRBJ2-3; 14 nucleotides in the junction match TRBD2. This sequence was found in a woman under 30 with Graves' ophthalmopathy. The nucleotide sequence reads as follows: TGCAGCGTTGGTGGGACTAGCGGGAGTTCCACCACAGATACGCAGTATTTT. It translates as CSVGGTSGSSTTDTQYF.